These 23 T cell receptor beta chains were all obtained from the same sample, sequenced in a study of PD-L1 blockade in urothelial cancer. The assay was immunoSEQ multiplex PCR, and TCRdb's table has in-frame clones only and misses some. Of about 32,000 clones in the sample, more than 65% were seen once. Here the sequenced sample was PBMCs, taken around atezolizumab (anti-PD-L1) treatment. The receptors stem from a man between 60 and 70 years old with urothelial cancer.

This clone was detected only a few times. The chain combines TRBV7-5 with TRBJ1-5; TRBD1, the D gene given by the table, was not confirmed from the DNA. TRBV7-5 is a recognized pseudogene. The CDR3 consists of 15 residues. The CDR3 sequence: CARSGTDLSNQPQHF. In DNA form, the CDR3 reads TGTGCCAGAAGCGGGACAGATCTTAGCAATCAGCCCCAGCATTTT.

This chain joins TRBV5-1 and TRBJ1-1, with 9 bases fitting TRBD1. Per germline, CDR1 SGHRS and CDR2 YFSETQ. V was clipped by 6 bases and J by 1 base; unmatched bases: 4. CDR3 length: 14 residues. CDR3: CASNRGQGNTEAFF. The CDR3, as DNA: TGCGCCAGCAACCGGGGACAGGGGAACACTGAAGCTTTCTTT.

The chain combines TRBV4-3 with TRBJ2-3; D remains unclear. CDR3 length equals 14 residues. Germline-derived CDR1 and CDR2 are LGHNA and YSLEER. Trimming removed 0 bases from V and 4 bases from J, with 8 bases in between. The CDR3 protein is CASSQDRGADTQYF. The CDR3 region has the DNA TGCGCCAGCAGCCAAGATCGCGGTGCAGATACGCAGTATTTT.

V and J are TRBV6-1 and TRBJ1-1; D uncertain. The CDR3 is 15 amino acids. V was cut by 11 bases and J by 1 base, with 20 bases left in between. The germline gives CDR1 MNHNS, CDR2 SASEGT. The CDR3 coding sequence is TGTGCCTCCCTTATCCCCACAGCTCAGAACACTGAAGCTTTCTTT. Protein: CASLIPTAQNTEAFF.

Judged by abundance, this clone is medium-sized (0.01 to 0.1%). J is TRBJ1-2 and V is TRBV7-9; D might be TRBD1 (5 bases). This CDR3 is built from 16 residues. With 2 bases removed from V and 4 bases from J, the gap between germline ends came to 17 bases. Germline V gene sequence: CDR1 SEHNR, CDR2 FQNEAQ (reference sequence). The chain's CDR3 is CASSLMGGGLGYGYTF. The CDR3 DNA sequence: TGTGCCAGCAGCTTAATGGGTGGGGGACTCGGCTATGGCTACACCTTC.

This chain joins TRBV6-1 and TRBJ2-7; 7 nucleotides align to TRBD1. Germline loops: CDR1 MNHNS, CDR2 SASEGT. V lost 6 bases to trimming and J lost 3 bases; unmatched junction nucleotides: 8. This CDR3 spans 14 amino acids. The chain's CDR3 is CASRTGTVVYEQYF. The CDR3 DNA is TGTGCCAGCAGGACCGGGACAGTGGTCTACGAGCAGTACTTC.

The V and J genes are TRBV15 and TRBJ2-5; D may be TRBD2 (7 bases). This CDR3 contains 16 residues. Germline V CDR1 and CDR2: LNHNV, YYDKDF (reference sequence). Deletions cut 1 base from V and 5 bases from J, with 17 bases between. CDR3 sequence: CATSRVPGGGLETQYF. The CDR3, as DNA: TGTGCCACCAGCAGAGTACCGGGGGGCGGGTTGGAGACCCAGTACTTC.

By share, this clone counts as large. This rearrangement joins TRBV29-1 to TRBJ2-2, with 8 positions matching TRBD2. Germline assignment: CDR1 SQVTM and CDR2 ANQGSEA. Trimming at V came to 5 bases and at J to 7 bases, leaving 9 bases not matched to a gene. This CDR3 is 14 amino acids long. CDR3 nucleotide sequence: TGCAGCGTTTCCACCCCGGGGGGGATCGGGGAGCTGTTTTTT. This encodes CSVSTPGGIGELFF.

This chain links TRBV10-3 with TRBJ1-1; tentatively, D is TRBD1 (5 bases). Looked up from germline, CDR1 is ENHRY and CDR2 is SYGVKD. There are 12 residues in the CDR3. V was cut by 10 bases and J by 5 bases, with 14 bases left in between. This CDR3 reads CATRQSSTEAFF. The DNA of the CDR3 is TGTGCCACTCGACAGTCAAGTACTGAAGCTTTCTTT.

The chain carries TRBV5-4 and TRBJ2-2, with TRBD1 as a possible D gene (6 bases). CDR3 length equals 16 residues. Per germline, CDR1 SGHNT and CDR2 YYREEE (reference sequence). With 2 bases removed from V and 0 bases from J, the gap between germline ends came to 11 bases. The CDR3 nucleotides read TGTGCCAGCAGCTTAGGACAGCTTTCGAACACCGGGGAGCTGTTTTTT. Protein sequence: CASSLGQLSNTGELFF.

The chain employs TRBV11-3 and TRBJ2-1; TRBD2 is a possible D gene (6 bases). V lost 3 bases, J lost 5 bases, and 11 bases lay in between. Germline loops: CDR1 SGHNT, CDR2 YENEEA. This CDR3 is built from 14 residues. The CDR3: CASSFGGDNNEQFF. Written as DNA, the CDR3 is TGTGCCAGCAGCTTCGGGGGAGACAACAATGAGCAGTTCTTC.

About this clone itself: A read error may account for a junction end that differs from germline. The chain recombines TRBV7-7 with TRBJ1-5; 8 bases are a match to TRBD1. CDR1 SSHAT and CDR2 FNYEAQ come from the germline V gene (reference sequence). CDR3 length: 22 amino acids. The CDR3 DNA reads as TGTGCTAGCAGCTCCCCAGTTTCGTATCCCACAGATATCAGACAGGGGATTCAGCCCCAGCATTTT. Translating gives CASSSPVSYPTDIRQGIQPQHF. Full variable domain (missing parts from reference TRBV7-7 and TRBJ1-5): GAGVSQSPRYKVTKRGQDVTLRCDPISSHATLYWYQQALGQGPEFLTYFNYEAQPDKSGLPSDRFSAERPEGSISTLTIQRTEQRDSAMYRCASSSPVSYPTDIRQGIQPQHFGDGTRLSIL.

CDR3 residues: CASSLYPTGSYEQYF. The DNA of the CDR3 is TGCGCCAGCAGCTTGTATCCCACAGGGTCCTACGAGCAGTACTTC. The chain couples TRBV5-1 to TRBJ2-7; D is possibly TRBD1 (6 bases). The CDR3 runs to 15 residues. From germline, CDR1 is SGHRS and CDR2 YFSETQ. The ends were cut back, 1 base at V and 1 base at J, with 12 bases in the middle.

CDR3 loop: CASSRPGQSTYNEQFF. In DNA form, the CDR3 reads TGTGCCAGCAGCCGGCCGGGACAGTCAACCTACAATGAGCAGTTCTTC. The chain recombines TRBV14 with TRBJ2-1; 7 bases agree with TRBD1. The ends lost 4 bases at V and 2 bases at J; junction bases unmatched: 8. CDR3 length: 16 amino acids. From germline, CDR1 is SGHDN and CDR2 FVKESK.

The chain carries TRBV6-4 and TRBJ2-1, with D possibly TRBD2 on 6 matching bases. Trimming took 4 bases from V and 7 from J, leaving 17 bases between them. Germline CDR1 and CDR2: MRHNA and SNTAGT. The CDR3 length is 15 residues. Written as DNA, the CDR3 is TGTGCCAGCAGTGCGAGTAGCGGCGCTATTAATGAGCAGTTCTTC. Its protein is CASSASSGAINEQFF.

The chain couples TRBV5-1 to TRBJ1-2, with D possibly TRBD1 on 6 matching bases. Between the trimmed V and J ends, which lost 2 bases and 4 bases, there was a span of 9 bases. The CDR3 contains 13 residues. Germline CDR1 is SGHRS and CDR2 is YFSETQ. The CDR3 DNA follows: TGCGCCAGCAGCTTATTGGACAGCTATGGCTACACCTTC. Translation gives CASSLLDSYGYTF.

The gene calls are TRBV7-6 and TRBJ2-7; 7 bases are shared with TRBD2. CDR1 is SGHVS, CDR2 FNYEAQ, per germline. The CDR3 length is 14 residues. V lost 1 base and J lost 6; bases outside the gene matches: 6. This CDR3 is CASSLGGGLGEQYF. As DNA, the CDR3 is TGTGCCAGCAGCTTAGGGGGGGGTTTGGGCGAGCAGTACTTC. Variable domain in full (rest from reference TRBV7-6 and TRBJ2-7): GAGVSQSPRYKVTKRGQDVALRCDPISGHVSLYWYRQALGQGPEFLTYFNYEAQQDKSGLPNDRFSAERPEGSISTLTIQRTEQRDSAMYRCASSLGGGLGEQYFGPGTRLTVT.

This rearrangement joins TRBV5-4 to TRBJ2-7, with 10 positions matching TRBD1. CDR1 is SGHNT, CDR2 YYREEE, per germline (reference sequence). The CDR3 has 14 amino acids. V lost 3 bases and J lost 4; bases outside the gene matches: 4. The CDR3 protein is CASSSRDRGYEQYF. In DNA form, the CDR3 reads TGTGCCAGCAGCTCCCGGGACAGGGGATACGAGCAGTACTTC.

The chain carries TRBV7-9 and TRBJ1-2; TRBD1 might be the D (5 bases). The CDR3 runs to 16 residues. The V end was cut by 4 bases, the J end by 5 bases, with 20 bases between. From germline, CDR1 is SEHNR and CDR2 FQNEAQ (reference sequence). CDR3 DNA sequence: TGTGCCAGCAGCTGGGGGGTCCTTCCTGAACGGTATGGCTACACCTTC. Protein: CASSWGVLPERYGYTF.

V and J are TRBV5-1 and TRBJ1-2, with a tentative D call TRBD1 (6 bases). Trimming cost V 0 bases and J 7 bases, with 13 bases left between them. The germline gives CDR1 SGHRS, CDR2 YFSETQ. The CDR3 extends over 14 amino acids. CDR3 residues: CASSLDGGARGYTF. The CDR3 DNA is TGCGCCAGCAGCTTGGATGGGGGGGCGCGTGGCTACACCTTC.

The V call is TRBV18, the J call TRBJ2-5, with TRBD2 matching 14 bases. The J call could be wrong; TRBJ2-7 is a better fit for the DNA end. Germline V gene lookup returns CDR1 KGHSH and CDR2 LQKENI. The CDR3 consists of 15 residues. CDR3 sequence: CASSPGLAGDHEQYF. The CDR3 DNA reads as TGTGCCAGCTCACCGGGACTAGCGGGAGACCACGAGCAGTACTTC.

Only a few counts were recorded for this clone. This chain links TRBV5-4 with TRBJ1-2, with a possible D match to TRBD1 (5 bases). The ends were cut back, 4 bases at V and 3 bases at J, with 10 bases in the middle. This CDR3 spans 13 amino acids. Per germline, CDR1 SGHNT and CDR2 YYREEE (reference sequence). CDR3 DNA sequence: TGTGCCAGCAGCAAGACAGAACACTATGGCTACACCTTC. Translating it yields CASSKTEHYGYTF.

The V gene is TRBV5-1, the J gene TRBJ1-1; TRBD1 agrees at 8 bases. Trimming at V came to 0 bases and at J to 4 bases, leaving 11 bases not matched to a gene. The CDR3 extends over 17 amino acids. Germline assignment: CDR1 SGHRS and CDR2 YFSETQ. The CDR3: CASSLVPGQVRPTEAFF. The CDR3 DNA sequence: TGCGCCAGCAGCTTGGTACCGGGACAGGTGAGGCCCACTGAAGCTTTCTTT.